The 2 T cell receptor beta chains below were found in one sample sequenced in a study of vaccination effects on CD4 cells after COVID-19. At the end of 9 to 11 days of culture, CD4+ T cells were isolated. TCRdb's copy holds only in-frame clones and misses some; the assay was immunoSEQ multiplex PCR. The table lists tens of thousands of clones, 65% to 80% of them singletons. Antigen specificity for these receptors is unknown. The specimen was CD4+ T cells from PBMCs cultured without peptide, collected before COVID-19 vaccination. These receptor sequences come from a human donor who received a COVID-19 vaccine.

The rearrangement joins TRBV21-1 to TRBJ2-7; the D call of TRBD2 is as the table states it, not checked on the DNA. TRBV21-1 is designated a pseudogene. The CDR3 loop spans 16 amino acids. The chain's CDR3 is CASSKQGTSASYEQYF. Here the CDR3 DNA reads TGTGCCAGCAGCAAACAGGGGACTAGCGCGTCCTACGAGCAGTACTTC.

V is TRBV27 and J is TRBJ1-6; D gene unclear. V was trimmed by 4 bases and J by 0 bases, leaving 7 bases between them. CDR1 and CDR2 from the germline V gene are MNHEY and SMNVEV (reference sequence). This CDR3 contains 15 residues. CDR3 in amino acids: CASSSGSSYNSPLHF. DNA of the CDR3: TGTGCCAGCAGTTCCGGGAGCTCCTATAATTCACCCCTCCACTTT.